This T cell receptor (beta chain) was retrieved from a study of blood T cells in healthy people across ages. The CDR3 extends over 14 amino acids. V was shortened by 6 bases and J by 2 bases, with 13 bases between the two germline ends. Germline V gives CDR1 DFQATT, CDR2 SNEGSKA (reference sequence). This clonotype showed up just a few times. Primers used in a second PCR of about 7 to 11 cycles were a sample-barcoded 5' primer and a J-beta primer mix. The authors tagged each cDNA molecule using a template-switch adaptor with 12 random nucleotides. Using its own MiXCR run on the 5' RACE reads, TCRdb lists one record per CDR3 protein. The table lists roughly 1,700,000 distinct CDR3 sequences, over 25% of them singletons. Caucasian, healthy and from Russia, the donors were aged between roughly 6 and 95. Approximately 10 milliliters of peripheral blood were drawn from each donor into EDTA-treated tubes. Isolated per sample were at least 6 million PBMCs.

This clonotype originated in a woman in her thirties in good health. This sequence joins TRBV20-1 and TRBJ1-4; D gene ambiguous. The sample was blood. CDR3 loop: CSARSLPTNEKLFF. In nucleotides, the CDR3 is TGCAGTGCCCGGAGCCTCCCTACTAATGAAAAACTGTTTTTT.